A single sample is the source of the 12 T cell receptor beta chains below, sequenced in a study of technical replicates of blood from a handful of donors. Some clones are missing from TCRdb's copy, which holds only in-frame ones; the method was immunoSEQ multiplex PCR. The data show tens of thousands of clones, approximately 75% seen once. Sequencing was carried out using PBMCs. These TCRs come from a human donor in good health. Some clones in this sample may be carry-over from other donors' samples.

This CDR3 reads CATTGARSYNEQFF. CDR3 nucleotide sequence: TGTGCCACCACAGGGGCTCGCTCCTACAATGAGCAGTTCTTC. The gene calls are TRBV10-3 and TRBJ2-1; 7 positions agree with TRBD1. In germline, CDR1 is ENHRY, CDR2 SYGVKD. The CDR3 is 14 residues long. Trimming removed 10 bases from V and 0 bases from J; junction bases left unmatched: 6.

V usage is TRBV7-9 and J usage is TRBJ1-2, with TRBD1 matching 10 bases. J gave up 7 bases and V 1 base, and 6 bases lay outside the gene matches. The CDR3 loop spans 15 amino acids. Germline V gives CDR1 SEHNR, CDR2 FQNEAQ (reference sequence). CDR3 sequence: CASSLGDRGRGGYTF. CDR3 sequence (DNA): TGTGCCAGCAGCTTAGGCGACAGGGGGCGCGGTGGCTACACCTTC.

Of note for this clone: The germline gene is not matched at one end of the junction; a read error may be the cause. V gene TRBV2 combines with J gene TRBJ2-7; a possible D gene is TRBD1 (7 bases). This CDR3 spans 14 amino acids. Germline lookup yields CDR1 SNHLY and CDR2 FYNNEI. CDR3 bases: TGTGCCAGCAGCCCAGGGGGGTCACTCCTACGAGCAGACTTC. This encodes CASSPGGSLLRADF.

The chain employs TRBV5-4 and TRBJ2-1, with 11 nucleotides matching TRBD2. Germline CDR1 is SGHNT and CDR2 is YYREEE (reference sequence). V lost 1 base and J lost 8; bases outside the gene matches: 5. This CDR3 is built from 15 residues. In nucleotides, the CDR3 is TGTGCCAGCAGCTTGCACACTAGCGGGAGCCATGAGCAGTTCTTC. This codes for CASSLHTSGSHEQFF.

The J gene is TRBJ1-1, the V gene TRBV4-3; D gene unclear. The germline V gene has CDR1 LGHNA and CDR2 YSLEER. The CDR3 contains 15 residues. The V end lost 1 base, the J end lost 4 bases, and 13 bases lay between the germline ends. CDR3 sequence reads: CASSQARGFGTEAFF. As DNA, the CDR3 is TGCGCCAGCAGCCAAGCCCGGGGTTTTGGCACTGAAGCTTTCTTT.

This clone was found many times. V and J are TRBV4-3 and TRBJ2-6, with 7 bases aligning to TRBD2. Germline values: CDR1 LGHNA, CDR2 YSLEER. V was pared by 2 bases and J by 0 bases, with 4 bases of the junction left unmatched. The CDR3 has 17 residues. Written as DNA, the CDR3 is TGCGCCAGCAGCCAACCTTCTAGCGGCTCTGGGGCCAACGTCCTGACTTTC. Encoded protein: CASSQPSSGSGANVLTF.

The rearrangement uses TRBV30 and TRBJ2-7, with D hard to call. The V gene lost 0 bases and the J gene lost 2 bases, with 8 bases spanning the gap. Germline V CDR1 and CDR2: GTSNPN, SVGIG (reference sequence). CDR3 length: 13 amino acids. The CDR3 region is CAWSVLVTYEQYF. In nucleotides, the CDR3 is TGTGCCTGGAGTGTACTGGTTACCTACGAGCAGTACTTC.

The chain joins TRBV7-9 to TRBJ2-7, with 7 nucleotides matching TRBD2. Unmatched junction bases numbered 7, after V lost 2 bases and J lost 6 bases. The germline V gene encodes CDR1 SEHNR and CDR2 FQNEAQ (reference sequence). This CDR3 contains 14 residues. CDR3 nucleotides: TGTGCCAGCAGCTTACGGGGGGTTCCCGGCGAGCAGTACTTC. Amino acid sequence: CASSLRGVPGEQYF. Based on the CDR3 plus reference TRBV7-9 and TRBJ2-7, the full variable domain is DTGVSQNPRHKITKRGQNVTFRCDPISEHNRLYWYRQTLGQGPEFLTYFQNEAQLEKSRLLSDRFSAERPKGSFSTLEIQRTEQGDSAMYLCASSLRGVPGEQYFGPGTRLTVT.

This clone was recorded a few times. In DNA, the CDR3 is TGCGCCAGCACCTCAATCGACAGGCGGATTATGAACACTGAAGCTTTCTTT. Translating gives CASTSIDRRIMNTEAFF. The chain uses TRBV23-1 and TRBJ1-1; tentatively, D is TRBD1 (6 bases). TRBV23-1 is assigned to the ORF class and has an uncertain function. Trimming left V 7 bases short and J 0 bases short, with 21 bases between. The CDR3 spans 17 residues.

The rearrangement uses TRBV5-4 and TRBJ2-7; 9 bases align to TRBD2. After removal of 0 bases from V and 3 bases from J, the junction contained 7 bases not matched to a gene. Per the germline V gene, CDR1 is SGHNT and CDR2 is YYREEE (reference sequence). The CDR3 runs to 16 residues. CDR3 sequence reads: CASSLALTSGVYEQYF. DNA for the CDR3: TGTGCCAGCAGCTTGGCCTTGACTAGCGGCGTCTACGAGCAGTACTTC.

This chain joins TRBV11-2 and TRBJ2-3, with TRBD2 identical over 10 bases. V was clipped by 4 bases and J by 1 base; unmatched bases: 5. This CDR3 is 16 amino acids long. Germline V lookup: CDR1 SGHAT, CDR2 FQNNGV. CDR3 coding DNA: TGTGCCAGCAGCTCCCGGACTAGCGGAGGCACAGATACGCAGTATTTT. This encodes CASSSRTSGGTDTQYF.

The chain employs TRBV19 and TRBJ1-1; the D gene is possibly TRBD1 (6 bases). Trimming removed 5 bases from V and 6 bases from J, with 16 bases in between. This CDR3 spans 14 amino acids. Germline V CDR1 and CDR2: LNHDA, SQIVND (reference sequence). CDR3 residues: CASSPIDRTAEAFF. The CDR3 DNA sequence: TGTGCCAGTAGTCCTATCGACAGGACGGCTGAAGCTTTCTTT.